This T cell receptor (beta chain) was recorded in a study of blood T cell repertoires in COVID-19. For the study at large: There were acute and convalescent COVID-19 samples, and they came from the United States, Italy and Spain. T cells, B-cell-depleted T cells, or PBMCs provided the cDNA or gDNA that served as material.

The repertoire was sequenced with immunoSEQ multiplex PCR; TCRdb's copy has only in-frame clones and lacks some. The data show 120,000 to 150,000 clones, with around 85% seen just once and around 8% held by the top ten. Germline CDR1 and CDR2: SGHVS and FQNEAQ. This CDR3 spans 14 amino acids. V shed 3 bases, J shed 5 bases, and the junction held 6 bases outside the gene matches. This clone appeared once. This TCR was recovered from a woman aged 55 to 70 with COVID-19, enrolled during active disease. The chain joins TRBV7-8 to TRBJ1-2; 7 nucleotides agree with TRBD1. The sequenced sample consisted of peripheral blood. This CDR3 is CASSLGQTLYGYTF. The CDR3 DNA reads as TGTGCCAGCAGCTTGGGACAGACCTTATATGGCTACACCTTC.